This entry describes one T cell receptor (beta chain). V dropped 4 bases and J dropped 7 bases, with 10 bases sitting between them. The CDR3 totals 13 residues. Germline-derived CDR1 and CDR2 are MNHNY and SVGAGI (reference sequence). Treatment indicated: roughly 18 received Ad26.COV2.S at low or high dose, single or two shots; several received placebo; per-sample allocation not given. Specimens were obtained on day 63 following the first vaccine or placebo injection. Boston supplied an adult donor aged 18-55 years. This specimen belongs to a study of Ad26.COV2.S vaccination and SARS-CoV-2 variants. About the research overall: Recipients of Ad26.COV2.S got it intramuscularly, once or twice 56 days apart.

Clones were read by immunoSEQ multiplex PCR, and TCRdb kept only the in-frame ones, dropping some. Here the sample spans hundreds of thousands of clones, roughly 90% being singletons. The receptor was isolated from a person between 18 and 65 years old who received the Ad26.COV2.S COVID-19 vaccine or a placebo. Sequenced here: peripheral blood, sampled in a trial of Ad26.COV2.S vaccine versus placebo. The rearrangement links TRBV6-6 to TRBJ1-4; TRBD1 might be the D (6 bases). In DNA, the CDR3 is TGTGCCAGCAGTTGGGGGGCGGGTGAAAAACTGTTTTTT. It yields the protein CASSWGAGEKLFF.